This T cell receptor (beta chain) was profiled in a study of blood T cells in healthy people across ages. Every donor provided ten milliliters of peripheral blood. The CDR3 is 13 residues long. Germline CDR1 and CDR2: DFQATT and SNEGSKA (reference sequence). It was with a sample-barcoded 5' primer and a J-beta primer mix that a second PCR of about 6 to 12 cycles was run. Each CDR3 protein gets one entry after TCRdb re-called the 5' RACE reads with MiXCR. The sample yields 800,000 or so distinct CDR3 sequences, 20% to 30% seen once. These data were also reused for a study on T cells of mothers and their children. That source adds: A few healthy Caucasian mothers served as donors, and their six children did as well.

The J gene is TRBJ2-1, the V gene TRBV20-1; weak D call: TRBD2 (5 bases). Sequenced: blood. The receptor was derived from a boy aged 5 to 17 in good health. As DNA, the CDR3 is TGCAGCGAAGGAGGAAGATCCTACAATGAGCAGTTCTTC. Translation gives CSEGGRSYNEQFF.